This paragraph covers one T cell receptor beta chain sequence. The target of this receptor is not known. No qualities accompany the bases; no much larger clone lies one base away. These data are taken from a study of OX40 agonist ivuxolimab in advanced cancers. Some background on the complete study: Ivuxolimab was a fully human IgG2 agonistic monoclonal antibody targeting the costimulatory receptor OX40 (CD134). Intravenous ivuxolimab was administered to patients every 2 weeks at six dose levels: 0.01, 0.1, 0.3, 1.5, 3 and 10 mg/kg. Of the roughly 51 patients in dose escalation, about 20 had hepatocellular carcinoma, around 15 had melanoma, 9 had renal cell carcinoma and 9 had head and neck cancer. In the dose-escalation cohort, nearly 85% of patients were male, and the mean age was approximately 60 years with a range of roughly 20 to 85. Patients were allowed to have had prior anti-PD-1, anti-PD-L1 or anti-CTLA-4 therapy, and 40% of the dose-escalation patients had been treated with checkpoint inhibitors. Partial responses were achieved by three dose-escalation patients, of whom one had hepatocellular carcinoma and two had cutaneous melanoma. Peripheral TCRbeta sequencing aimed to test whether ivuxolimab altered TCR sequence diversity and caused clonal T-cell expansion. The paper describes the monotherapy dose-escalation part (N of about 50 patients) of the phase I trial of ivuxolimab. The full study reports these points: The antigen specificity of the peripheral T cells that underwent clonal expansion was not determined. Low levels of normalized T-cell clonal expansion were also seen in some patients who did not respond. In the 0.1-3.0 mg/kg groups, partial responders were among the patients with the lowest normalized peripheral clonal expansion, particularly in CD8+ T cells. Clonal expansion of both CD4+ and CD8+ blood T cells was observed from baseline to week 6 at doses 0.1 to 3.0 mg/kg. After ivuxolimab, CD8+ T cells had more expanded clones than CD4+ T cells on average.

The V end loses 4 bases and the J end loses 2 bases, and a stretch of 7 bases separates them. The CDR3 covers 13 residues, taking in both the cysteine and the phenylalanine. Only the CDR3 part of the read is kept: 39 bases, read in frame from the first base. As encoded in the germline V gene, CDR1 is MNHNS while CDR2 is SASEGT. Genomic DNA was extracted from sorted cells for sequencing of the TCRbeta CDR3 region. TCRbeta CDR3 regions were sequenced using the immunoSEQ Assay. Entries here come from immuneACCESS through TCRdb and include only in-frame sequences with V and J called. Some clones fail to appear in such tables; in the studies checked, an unresolved V gene covers under half of the shortfall, and the cause of the remainder is unknown. For this sample the table gives about 45,000 clones, of which more than 70% were detected only once. The top ten clones comprise roughly 13% of the sample.

The trial excluded patients who had a history of autoimmune disease or were on systemic immunosuppression. Peripheral blood for TCR sequencing was collected from all dose cohorts at baseline, on cycle 4 day 1, and on cycle 7 day 1. Samples came from an open-label, multicenter, first-in-human phase I dose-escalation trial of ivuxolimab. Adults with locally advanced or metastatic melanoma, renal cell, hepatocellular, or head and neck squamous cell carcinoma were enrolled in the trial. Before TCR sequencing, CD4+ T cells and CD8+ T cells from peripheral blood were sorted into separate populations. This receptor was identified in an adult with an advanced solid tumor such as melanoma, head and neck, liver or kidney cancer. The starting material was CD4+ or CD8+ T cells sorted from blood, obtained in a trial of the OX40 agonist ivuxolimab. Rearrangement joined TRBV6-1 to TRBJ2-3, with the identity of the D gene unclear. The CDR3 protein sequence reads: CASSVAFTDTQYF. The DNA sequence follows: TGTGCCAGCAGTGTGGCCTTCACAGATACGCAGTATTTT.